This TCR beta chain comes out of a study of beta chain features in type 1 diabetes. TCRB transcripts that were expressed got sequenced, as all of the isolated RNA had been reverse transcribed. Clones were read by immunoSEQ multiplex PCR, and TCRdb kept only the in-frame ones, dropping some. The profile shows about 240,000 clones, about 25% of them singletons. The CDR3 loop spans 14 amino acids. Germline V gene data show CDR1 as SGHNT and CDR2 as YYREEE (reference sequence). The junction had 7 bases not matched to a gene; V was cut back by 3 bases and J by 7 bases. Source material: central memory CD4+ T cells from blood. The rearrangement links TRBV5-4 to TRBJ2-1; 7 bases agree with TRBD2. The TCR originated in a man aged 25 to 40 in good health. The CDR3 is CASSSMGGVNEQFF. Written as DNA, the CDR3 is TGTGCCAGCAGCTCGATGGGAGGGGTGAATGAGCAGTTCTTC.